This TCR beta chain originates from a study of shared clonotypes between healthy human individuals. Study-wide points: Investigators expected sequencing depth to affect clonotype sharing among donors.

Unmatched junction bases numbered 4, after V lost 5 bases and J lost 4 bases. The CDR3 has 14 amino acids. CDR1 SGHAT and CDR2 FQNNGV come from the germline V gene. Turning to this clone: Its antigen is still unknown.

Method: immunoSEQ multiplex PCR; TCRdb's copy keeps in-frame clones and lacks some. The sample lists approximately 2,300,000 clones; roughly 92% were seen once. The rearrangement uses TRBV11-2 and TRBJ1-3, with 8 bases that match TRBD1. Sample: naive CD4+ T cells from PBMCs. Subset denoted: CD45RA+ positively selected. This clonotype originated in a young man in good health. Some clones in this sample may be carry-over from other donors' samples. In nucleotides, the CDR3 is TGTGCCAGCAGCCGGACAGGGCCCGGAAACACCATATATTTT. Translation gives CASSRTGPGNTIYF.